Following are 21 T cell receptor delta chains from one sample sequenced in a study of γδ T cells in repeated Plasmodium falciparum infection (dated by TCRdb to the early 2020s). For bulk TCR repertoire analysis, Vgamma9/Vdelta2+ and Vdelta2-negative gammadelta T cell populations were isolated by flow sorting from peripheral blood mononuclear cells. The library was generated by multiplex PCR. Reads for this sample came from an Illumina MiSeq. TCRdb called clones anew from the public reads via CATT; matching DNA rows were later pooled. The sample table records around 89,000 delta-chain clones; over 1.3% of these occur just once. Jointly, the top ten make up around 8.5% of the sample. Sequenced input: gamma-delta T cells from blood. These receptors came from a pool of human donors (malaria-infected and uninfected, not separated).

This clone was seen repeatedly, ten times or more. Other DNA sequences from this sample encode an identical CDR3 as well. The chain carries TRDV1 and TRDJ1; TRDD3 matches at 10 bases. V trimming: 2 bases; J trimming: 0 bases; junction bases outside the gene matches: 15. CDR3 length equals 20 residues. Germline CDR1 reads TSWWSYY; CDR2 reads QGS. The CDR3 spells CALGEFPPAWGITYTDKLIF. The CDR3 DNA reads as TGTGCTCTTGGGGAATTCCCGCCTGCCTGGGGGATAACGTACACCGATAAACTCATCTTT.

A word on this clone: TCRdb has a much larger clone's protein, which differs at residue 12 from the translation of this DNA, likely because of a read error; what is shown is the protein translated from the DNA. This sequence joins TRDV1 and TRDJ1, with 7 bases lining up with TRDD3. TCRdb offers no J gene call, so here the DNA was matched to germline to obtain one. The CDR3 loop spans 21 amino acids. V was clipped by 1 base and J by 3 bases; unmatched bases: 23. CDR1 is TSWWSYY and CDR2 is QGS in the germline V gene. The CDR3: CALGERVPVLGNTSDPDKLIF. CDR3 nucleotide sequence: TGTGCTCTTGGGGAACGCGTTCCCGTACTGGGGAATACCAGTGATCCCGATAAACTCATCTTT.

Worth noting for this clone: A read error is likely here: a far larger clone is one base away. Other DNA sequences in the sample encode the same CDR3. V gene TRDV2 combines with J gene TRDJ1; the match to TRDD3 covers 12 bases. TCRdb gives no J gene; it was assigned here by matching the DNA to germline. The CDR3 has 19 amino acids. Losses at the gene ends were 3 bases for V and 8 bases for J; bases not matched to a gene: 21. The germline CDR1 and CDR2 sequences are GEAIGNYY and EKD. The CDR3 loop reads CACDPLPTLRLGDTSKLIF. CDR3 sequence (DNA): TGTGCCTGTGACCCGCTCCCTACCTTACGACTGGGGGATACCTCAAAACTCATCTTT.

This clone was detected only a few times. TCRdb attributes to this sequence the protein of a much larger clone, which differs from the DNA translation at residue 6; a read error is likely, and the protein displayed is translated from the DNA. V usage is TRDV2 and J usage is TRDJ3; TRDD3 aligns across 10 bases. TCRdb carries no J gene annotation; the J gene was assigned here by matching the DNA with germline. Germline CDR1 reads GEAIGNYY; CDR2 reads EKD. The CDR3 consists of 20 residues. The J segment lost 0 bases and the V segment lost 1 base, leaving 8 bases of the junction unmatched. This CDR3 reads CACDTVLGDASSWDTRQMFF. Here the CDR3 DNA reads TGTGCCTGTGACACGGTACTGGGGGATGCAAGCTCCTGGGACACCCGACAGATGTTTTTC.

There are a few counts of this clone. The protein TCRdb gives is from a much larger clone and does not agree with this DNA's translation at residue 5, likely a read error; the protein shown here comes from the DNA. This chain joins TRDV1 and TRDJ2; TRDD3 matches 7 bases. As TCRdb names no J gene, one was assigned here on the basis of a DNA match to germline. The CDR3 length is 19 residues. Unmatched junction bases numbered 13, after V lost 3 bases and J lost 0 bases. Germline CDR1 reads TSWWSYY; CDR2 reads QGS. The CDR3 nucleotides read TGTGCTCTTGGGGACTACGCCCCTGGGGGTTCCGCTTTGACAGCACAACTCTTCTTT. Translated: CALGDYAPGGSALTAQLFF.

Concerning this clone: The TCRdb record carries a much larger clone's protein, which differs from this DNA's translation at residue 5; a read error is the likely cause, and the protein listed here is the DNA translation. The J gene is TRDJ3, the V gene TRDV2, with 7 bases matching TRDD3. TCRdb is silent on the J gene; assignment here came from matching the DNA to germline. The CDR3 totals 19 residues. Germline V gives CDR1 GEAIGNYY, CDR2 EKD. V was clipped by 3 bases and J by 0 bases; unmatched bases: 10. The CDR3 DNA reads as TGTGCCTGTGACCCCCGCCTGGGGGCCTACTCCTGGGACACCCGACAGATGTTTTTC. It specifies CACDPRLGAYSWDTRQMFF.

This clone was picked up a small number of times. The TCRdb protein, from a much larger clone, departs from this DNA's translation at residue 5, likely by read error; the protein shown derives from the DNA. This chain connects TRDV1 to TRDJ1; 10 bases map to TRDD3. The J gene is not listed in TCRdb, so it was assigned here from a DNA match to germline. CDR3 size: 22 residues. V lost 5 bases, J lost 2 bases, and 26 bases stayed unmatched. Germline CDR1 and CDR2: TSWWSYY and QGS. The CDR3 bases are TGTGCTCTTGGGAAGGGCTCTGTTTCCCTACTTCAGGTACTGGGGGATACCGATAAACTCATCTTT. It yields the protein CALGKGSVSLLQVLGDTDKLIF.

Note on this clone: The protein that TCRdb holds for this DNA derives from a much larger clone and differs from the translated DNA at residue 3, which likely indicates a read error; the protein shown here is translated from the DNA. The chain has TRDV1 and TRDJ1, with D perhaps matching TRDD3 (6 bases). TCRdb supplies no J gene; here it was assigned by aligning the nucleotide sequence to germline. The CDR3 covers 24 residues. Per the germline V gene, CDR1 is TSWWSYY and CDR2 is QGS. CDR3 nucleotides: TGTGCTTTTGGGGGCCGAGCCCAGGGCTACAACCTCGTACTGGGTCTCCCCTTCGCCGATAAACTCATCTTT. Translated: CAFGGRAQGYNLVLGLPFADKLIF.

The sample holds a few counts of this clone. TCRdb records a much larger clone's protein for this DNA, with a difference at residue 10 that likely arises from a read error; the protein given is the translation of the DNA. The chain's CDR3 is CALGELPFCTDKLIF. CDR3 coding DNA: TGTGCTCTTGGGGAACTACCCTTCTGCACCGATAAACTCATCTTT. V is TRDV1 and J is TRDJ1; D is perhaps TRDD2 (5 bases). Here the J gene was assigned by germline matching of the DNA, as TCRdb has none. Germline assignment: CDR1 TSWWSYY and CDR2 QGS. The CDR3 totals 15 residues. Trimming removed 0 bases from V and 1 base from J, with 9 bases in between.

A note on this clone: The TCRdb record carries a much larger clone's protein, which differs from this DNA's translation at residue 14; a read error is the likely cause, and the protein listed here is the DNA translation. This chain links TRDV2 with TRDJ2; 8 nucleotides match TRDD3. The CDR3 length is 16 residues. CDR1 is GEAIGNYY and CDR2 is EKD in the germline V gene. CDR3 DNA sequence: TGTGCCTGTGACACACTGGGGGCAGGGAGGACAGCACAACCCTTCTTT. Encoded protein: CACDTLGAGRTAQPFF.

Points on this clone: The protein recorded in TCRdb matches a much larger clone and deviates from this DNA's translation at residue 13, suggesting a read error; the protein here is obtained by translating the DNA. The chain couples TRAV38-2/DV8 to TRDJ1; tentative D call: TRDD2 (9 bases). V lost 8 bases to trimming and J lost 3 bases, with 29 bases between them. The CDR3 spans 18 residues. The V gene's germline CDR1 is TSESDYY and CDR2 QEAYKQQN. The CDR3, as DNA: TGTGCTTACTCCATGACCTTCCTACATTACTGGGGGGCCGATAAACTCATCTTT. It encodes CAYSMTFLHYWGADKLIF.

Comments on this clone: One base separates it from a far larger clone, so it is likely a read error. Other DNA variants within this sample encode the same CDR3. CDR3 sequence (DNA): TGTGCCTTGATCCGTCCGACTGGGGGATTTCCGAATAAACTCATCTTC. Its translation: CALIRPTGGFPNKLIF. V gene TRDV3 was called; the J gene was not; the table assigns TRDD3, which was not confirmed against the DNA. This CDR3 is built from 16 residues. Per the germline V gene, CDR1 is TVYSNPD and CDR2 is GDNSRS (reference sequence).

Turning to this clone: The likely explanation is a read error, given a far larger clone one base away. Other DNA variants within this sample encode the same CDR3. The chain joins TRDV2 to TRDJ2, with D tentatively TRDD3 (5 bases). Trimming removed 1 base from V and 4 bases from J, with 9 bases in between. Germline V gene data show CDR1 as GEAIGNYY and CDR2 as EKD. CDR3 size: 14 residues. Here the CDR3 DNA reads TGTGCCTGTGACACAATTACTGGGACAGCACAACTCTTCTTT. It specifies CACDTITGTAQLFF.

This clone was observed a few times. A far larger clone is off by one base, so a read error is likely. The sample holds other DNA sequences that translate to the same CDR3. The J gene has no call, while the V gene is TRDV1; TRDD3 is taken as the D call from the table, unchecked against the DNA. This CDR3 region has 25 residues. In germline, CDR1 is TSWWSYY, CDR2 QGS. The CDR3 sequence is CALGEMKGVLRFDWGIRGDADKLIF. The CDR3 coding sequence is TGTGCTCTTGGGGAAATGAAGGGCGTCCTACGTTTCGACTGGGGGATTCGGGGGGACGCCGATAAACTCATCTTC.

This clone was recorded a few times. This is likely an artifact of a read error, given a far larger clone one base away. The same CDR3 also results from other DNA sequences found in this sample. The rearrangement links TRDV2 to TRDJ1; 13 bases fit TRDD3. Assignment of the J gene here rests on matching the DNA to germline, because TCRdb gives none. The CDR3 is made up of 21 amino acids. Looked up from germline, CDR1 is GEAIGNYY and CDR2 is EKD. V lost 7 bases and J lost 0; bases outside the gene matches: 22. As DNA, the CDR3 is TGTGCCTGCGACCCTGTACTGGGGGATACGCGCGTACAATCTTACACCGATAAACTCATCTTT. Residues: CACDPVLGDTRVQSYTDKLIF.

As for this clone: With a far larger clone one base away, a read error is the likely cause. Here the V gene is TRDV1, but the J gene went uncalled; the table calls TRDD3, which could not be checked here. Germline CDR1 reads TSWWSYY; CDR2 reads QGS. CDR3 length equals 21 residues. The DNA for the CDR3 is TGTGCTCTTGGGGAACTACCTCCTATGGGGGATACGAGTCGTACCACCGATAAACTCATCTTC. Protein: CALGELPPMGDTSRTTDKLIF.

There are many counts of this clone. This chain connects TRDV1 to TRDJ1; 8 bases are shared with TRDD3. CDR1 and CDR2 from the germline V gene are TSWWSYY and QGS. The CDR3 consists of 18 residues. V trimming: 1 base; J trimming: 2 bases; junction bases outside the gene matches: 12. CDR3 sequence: CALGEHWGIGWITDKLIF. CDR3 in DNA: TGTGCTCTTGGGGAACATTGGGGGATCGGTTGGATTACCGATAAACTCATCTTT.

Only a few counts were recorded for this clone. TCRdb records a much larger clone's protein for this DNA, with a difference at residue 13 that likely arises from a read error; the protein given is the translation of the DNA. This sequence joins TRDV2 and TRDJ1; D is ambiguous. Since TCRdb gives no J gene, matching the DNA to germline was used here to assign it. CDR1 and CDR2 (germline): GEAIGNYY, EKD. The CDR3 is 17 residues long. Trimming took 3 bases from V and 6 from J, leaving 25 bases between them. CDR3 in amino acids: CACDALTTLRPANKLIF. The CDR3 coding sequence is TGTGCCTGTGACGCGTTAACTACTCTGCGCCCGGCCAATAAACTCATCTTT.

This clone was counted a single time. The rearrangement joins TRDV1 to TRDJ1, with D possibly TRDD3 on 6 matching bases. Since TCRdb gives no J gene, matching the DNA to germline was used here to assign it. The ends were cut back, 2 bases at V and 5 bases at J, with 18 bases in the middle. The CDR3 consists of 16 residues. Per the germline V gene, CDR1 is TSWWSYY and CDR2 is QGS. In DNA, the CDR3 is TGTGCTCTTGGGGAAGTTGGGGGTTTAAGGAAGGATAAACTCATCTTT. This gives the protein CALGEVGGLRKDKLIF.

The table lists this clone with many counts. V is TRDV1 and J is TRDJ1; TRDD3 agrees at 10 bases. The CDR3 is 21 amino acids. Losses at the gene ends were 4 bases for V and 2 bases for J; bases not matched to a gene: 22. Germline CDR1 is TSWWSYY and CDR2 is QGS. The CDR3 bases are TGTGCTCTTGGGGTCAAAATCTCCCTGAGTACTGGGGGATCCAGGACCGATAAACTCATCTTT. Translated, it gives CALGVKISLSTGGSRTDKLIF.

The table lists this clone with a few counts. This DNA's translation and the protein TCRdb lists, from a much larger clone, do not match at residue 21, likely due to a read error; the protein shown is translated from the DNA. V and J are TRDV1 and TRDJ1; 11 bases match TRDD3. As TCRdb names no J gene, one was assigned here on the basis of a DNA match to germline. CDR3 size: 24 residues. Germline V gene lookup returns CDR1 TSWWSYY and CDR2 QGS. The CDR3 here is CALGVCSYATRNWGITGFTDELIF. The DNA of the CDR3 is TGTGCTCTTGGGGTTTGTTCCTACGCTACGAGAAACTGGGGGATAACAGGATTCACCGATGAACTCATCTTT.